Sequencing of this T cell receptor beta chain was carried out in a study of T cell responses to AZD1222 COVID-19 vaccine. Study results and caveats: Repertoire sampling occurred only after the peak T cell response. Clonal diversity may have been underestimated in mostly white British donors.

With respect to this clone: Its antigen is unidentified.

The repertoire was sequenced with immunoSEQ multiplex PCR; TCRdb's copy has only in-frame clones and lacks some. The sample contains about 190,000 clones, around 93% of which appear only once. The CDR3 spans 13 residues. Germline V CDR1 and CDR2: SEHNR, FQNEAQ (reference sequence). Trimming cost V 7 bases and J 1 base, with 10 bases left between them. This clonotype was sampled from an adult in good health. This chain connects TRBV7-9 to TRBJ1-2, with D possibly TRBD1 on 5 matching bases. Specimen: peripheral blood, collected on day 0 of AZD1222 vaccination. The CDR3 here is CASTLGGNYGYTF. The CDR3, as DNA: TGTGCCAGCACTCTGGGGGGTAACTATGGCTACACCTTC. Drawing the rest from reference TRBV7-9 and TRBJ1-2, the complete variable domain is DTGVSQNPRHKITKRGQNVTFRCDPISEHNRLYWYRQTLGQGPEFLTYFQNEAQLEKSRLLSDRFSAERPKGSFSTLEIQRTEQGDSAMYLCASTLGGNYGYTFGSGTRLTVV.